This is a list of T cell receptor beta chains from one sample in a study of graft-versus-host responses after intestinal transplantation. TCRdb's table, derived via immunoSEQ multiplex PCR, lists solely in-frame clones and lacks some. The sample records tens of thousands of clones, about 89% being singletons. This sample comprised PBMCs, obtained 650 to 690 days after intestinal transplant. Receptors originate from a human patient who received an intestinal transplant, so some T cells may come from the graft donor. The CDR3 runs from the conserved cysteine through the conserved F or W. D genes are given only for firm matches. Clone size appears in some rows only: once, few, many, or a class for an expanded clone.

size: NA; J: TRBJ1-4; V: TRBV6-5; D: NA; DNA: TGTGCCAGCAGCTACTTCGGAAGTGAAAAACTGTTTTTT; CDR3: CASSYFGSEKLFF
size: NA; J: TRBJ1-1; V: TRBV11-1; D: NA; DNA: TGTGCCAGCAGCTTTGGAGCCACTGAAGCTTTCTTT; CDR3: CASSFGATEAFF
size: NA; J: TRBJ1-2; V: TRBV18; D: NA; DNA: TGTGCCAGCTCGCCACGGACAGAACTACTCTATGGCTACACCTTC; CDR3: CASSPRTELLYGYTF
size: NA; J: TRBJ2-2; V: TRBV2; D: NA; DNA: TGTGCCAGCAACAGCCTACCCACCGGGGAGCTGTTTTTT; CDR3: CASNSLPTGELFF
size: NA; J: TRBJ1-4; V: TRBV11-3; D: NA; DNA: TGTGCCAGCAGCTTAGGACAGTTCAATGAAAAACTGTTTTTT; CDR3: CASSLGQFNEKLFF
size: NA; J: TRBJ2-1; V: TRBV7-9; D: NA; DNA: TGTGCCAGCAGCTTTGACGACAGGCAGTTCTTC; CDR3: CASSFDDRQFF
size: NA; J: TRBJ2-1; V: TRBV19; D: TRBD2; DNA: TGTGCCAGTAGTATCGGTCCCTCTGGTGGAAGCGGGGGGATGGATGAGCAGTTCTTC; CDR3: CASSIGPSGGSGGMDEQFF
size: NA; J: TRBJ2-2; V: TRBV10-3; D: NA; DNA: TGTGCCACCCAATCCCGCGGGACCCCGAACACCGGGGAGCTGTTTTTT; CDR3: CATQSRGTPNTGELFF
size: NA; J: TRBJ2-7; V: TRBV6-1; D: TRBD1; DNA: TGTGCCAGCAGCCCGACAGGGTGGAGGAACGAGCAGTACTTC; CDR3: CASSPTGWRNEQYF
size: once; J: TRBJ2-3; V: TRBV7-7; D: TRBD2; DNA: TGTGCCAGCAGTGCGGGGGACGGAGCTAGCACAGATACGCAGTATTTT; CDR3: CASSAGDGASTDTQYF
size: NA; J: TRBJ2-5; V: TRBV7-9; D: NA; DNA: TGTGCCAGCAGGGGGGTAGAGACCCAGTACTTC; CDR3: CASRGVETQYF
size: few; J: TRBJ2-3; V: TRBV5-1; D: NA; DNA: TGCGCCAGCAGCTTCGAGGGGGGGACAGATACGCAGTATTTT; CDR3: CASSFEGGTDTQYF
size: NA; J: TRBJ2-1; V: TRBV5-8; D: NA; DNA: TGTGCCAGCAGCCTCGGAGGTACGTTCTTC; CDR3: CASSLGGTFF
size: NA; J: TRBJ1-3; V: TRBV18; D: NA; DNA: TGTGCCAGCTCACCCCTAGTAGGCTCTGGAAACACCATATATTTT; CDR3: CASSPLVGSGNTIYF
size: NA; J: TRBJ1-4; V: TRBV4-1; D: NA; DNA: TGCGCCAGCAGCCAAGTTACAGGGTTCCGGGGGAAACTGTTTTTT; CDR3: CASSQVTGFRGKLFF
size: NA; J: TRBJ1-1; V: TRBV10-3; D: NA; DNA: TGTGCCATCAGCGGACAATTGAACACTGAAGCTTTCTTT; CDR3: CAISGQLNTEAFF
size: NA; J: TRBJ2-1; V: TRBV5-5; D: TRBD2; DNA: TGTGCCAGCAGCTTGCTAGCGGGGGGGTACAATGAGCAGTTCTTC; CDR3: CASSLLAGGYNEQFF
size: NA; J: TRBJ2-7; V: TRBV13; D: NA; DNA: TGTGCCAGCAGCTTAACTAATTCTCGGGAGCAGTACTTC; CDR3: CASSLTNSREQYF
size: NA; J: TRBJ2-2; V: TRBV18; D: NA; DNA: TGTGCCAGCTCACCAGGGCAGAACACCGGGGAGCTGTTTTTT; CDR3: CASSPGQNTGELFF
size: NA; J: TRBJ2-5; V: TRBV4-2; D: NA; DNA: TGTGCCAGCAGCCAAGGGCGGGAAGGGGCTTGGGAGACCCAGTACTTC; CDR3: CASSQGREGAWETQYF
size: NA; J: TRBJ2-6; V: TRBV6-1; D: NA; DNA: TGTGCCAGCAGTGAGGGAGCAGGGGCCAACGTCCTGACTTTC; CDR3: CASSEGAGANVLTF
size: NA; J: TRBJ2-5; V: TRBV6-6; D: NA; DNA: TGTGCCAGCACGAGGGCTGCTACTGGCCAAGAGACCCAGTACTTC; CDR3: CASTRAATGQETQYF
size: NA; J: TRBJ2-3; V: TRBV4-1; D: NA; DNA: TGCGCCAGCAGCCAAGGCTGGGCCCGCACAGATACGCAGTATTTT; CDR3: CASSQGWARTDTQYF
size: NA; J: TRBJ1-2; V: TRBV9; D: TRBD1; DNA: TGTGCCAGCAAACGGGACAGCTATATCAGTGTGGATGGCTACACCTTC; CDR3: CASKRDSYISVDGYTF
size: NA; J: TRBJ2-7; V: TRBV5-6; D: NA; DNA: TGTGCCAGCAGCTTGGTGGAGAGACAGGCAATCACCTACGAGCAGTACTTC; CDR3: CASSLVERQAITYEQYF
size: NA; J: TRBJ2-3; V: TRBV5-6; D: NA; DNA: TGTGCCAGCAGCCCTTCCAGGGGGAGGGTCACAGATACGCAGTATTTT; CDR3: CASSPSRGRVTDTQYF
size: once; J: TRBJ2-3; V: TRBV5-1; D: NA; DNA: TGCGCCAGCAGCTTGGATGATACGCAGTATTTT; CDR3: CASSLDDTQYF
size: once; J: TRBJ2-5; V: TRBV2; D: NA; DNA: TGTGCCAGCAGTGGTCGGGGCGCGGAGCAGACCCAGTACTTC; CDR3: CASSGRGAEQTQYF
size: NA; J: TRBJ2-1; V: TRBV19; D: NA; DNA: TGTGCCAGTAGTATGCCAGGGGGAGGGTATGAGCAGTTCTTC; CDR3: CASSMPGGGYEQFF
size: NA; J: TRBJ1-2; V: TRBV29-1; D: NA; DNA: TGCAGCTCCGATTCGGGGGCAGGAGGGTATGGCTACACCTTC; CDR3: CSSDSGAGGYGYTF
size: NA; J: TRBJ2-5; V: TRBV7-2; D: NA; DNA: TGTGCCAGCAGCTTACCCCAGTCAGGGACCCAGTACTTC; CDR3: CASSLPQSGTQYF
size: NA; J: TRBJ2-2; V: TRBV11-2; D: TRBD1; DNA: TGTGCCAGCAGCTTCACGACAGGGGGAAGGGGCGGGGAGCTGTTTTTT; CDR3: CASSFTTGGRGGELFF
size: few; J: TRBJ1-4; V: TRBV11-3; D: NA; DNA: TGTGCCAGCAGCTCCTCCCCAGGGGCGGGAGACGAACTGTTTTTT; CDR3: CASSSSPGAGDELFF
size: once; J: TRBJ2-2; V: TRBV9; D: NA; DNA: TGTGCCAGCAGCGTCCGAGGAGACGGGGGGGAGCTGTTTTTT; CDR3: CASSVRGDGGELFF
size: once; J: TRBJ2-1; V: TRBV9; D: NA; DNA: TGTGCCAGCAGCGCCGGGGTCGCCCTCAACAATGAGCAGTTCTTC; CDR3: CASSAGVALNNEQFF
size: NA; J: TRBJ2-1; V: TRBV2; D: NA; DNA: TGTGCCAGCAGTGATAGCCGAGCCTACAATGAGCAGTTCTTC; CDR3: CASSDSRAYNEQFF
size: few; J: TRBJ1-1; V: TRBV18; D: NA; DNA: TGTGCCAGCTCACCGTCTCAGACCACTGAAGCTTTCTTT; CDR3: CASSPSQTTEAFF
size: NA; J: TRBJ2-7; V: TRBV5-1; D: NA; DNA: TGCGCCAGCAGAGGAGGAACCTCTAGCTCCTACGAGCAGTACTTC; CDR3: CASRGGTSSSYEQYF
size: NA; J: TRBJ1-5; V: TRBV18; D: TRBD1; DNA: TGTGCCAGCTCCGACAGGGGGCCACCGCGCAATCAGCCCCAGCATTTT; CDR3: CASSDRGPPRNQPQHF
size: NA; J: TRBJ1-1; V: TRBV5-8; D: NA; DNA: TGTGCCAGCAGCTTGGAGAGTAACACTGAAGCTTTCTTT; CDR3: CASSLESNTEAFF
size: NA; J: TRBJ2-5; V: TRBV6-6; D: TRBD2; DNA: TGTGCCAGCCAACGCGGACTAGCGGCCCAAGAGACCCAGTACTTC; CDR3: CASQRGLAAQETQYF
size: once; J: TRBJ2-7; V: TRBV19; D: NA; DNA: TGTGCCAGTAGTATAGGACCCGAGCAGTACTTC; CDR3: CASSIGPEQYF
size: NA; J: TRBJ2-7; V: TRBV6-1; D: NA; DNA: TGTGCCAGCAGTGAAGGGTTGGGGGCGGGCTACGAGCAGTACTTC; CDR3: CASSEGLGAGYEQYF
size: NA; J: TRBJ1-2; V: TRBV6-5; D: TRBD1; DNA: TGTGCCAGCAGTTGGACAGGGGAACCCTATGGCTACACCTTC; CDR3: CASSWTGEPYGYTF
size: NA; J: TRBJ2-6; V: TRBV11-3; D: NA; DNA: TGTGCCAGCAGCTTAGCATGGCCCGGGGCCAACGTCCTGACTTTC; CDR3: CASSLAWPGANVLTF
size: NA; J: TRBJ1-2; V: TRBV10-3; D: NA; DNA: TGTGCCATCAGTGACATTGAGAACGGCTACACCTTC; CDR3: CAISDIENGYTF
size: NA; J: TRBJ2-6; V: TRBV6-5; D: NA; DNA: TGTGCCAGCAGTTACTCTGGAGATTCTGGGGCCAACGTCCTGACTTTC; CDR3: CASSYSGDSGANVLTF
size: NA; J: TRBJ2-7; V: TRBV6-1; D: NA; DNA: TGTGCCAGCACCCCGGACGGAATCCCCTACGAGCAGTACTTC; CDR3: CASTPDGIPYEQYF
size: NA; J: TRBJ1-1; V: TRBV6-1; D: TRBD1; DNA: TGTGCCAGCAAACCCGGGACAGGGGGATCGGAAGCTTTCTTT; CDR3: CASKPGTGGSEAFF
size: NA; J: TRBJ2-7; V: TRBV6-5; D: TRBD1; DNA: TGTGCCAGCAAGGACAGGGGGCGAAACATCTACGAGCAGTACTTC; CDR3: CASKDRGRNIYEQYF
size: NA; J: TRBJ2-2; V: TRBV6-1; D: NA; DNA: TGTGCCAGCAGCGAGAGGAGGGGGCAGATCGGGGAGCTGTTTTTT; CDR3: CASSERRGQIGELFF
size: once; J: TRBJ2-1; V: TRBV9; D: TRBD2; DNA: TGTGCCAGCAGCGTCCGGACTAGCGGGGGGGCCAGCTCCTACAATGAGCAGTTCTTC; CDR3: CASSVRTSGGASSYNEQFF
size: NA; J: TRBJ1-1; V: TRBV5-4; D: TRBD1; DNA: TGTGCCAGCAGCTCACTAGGACAGGAGAAAACTGAAGCTTTCTTT; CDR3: CASSSLGQEKTEAFF
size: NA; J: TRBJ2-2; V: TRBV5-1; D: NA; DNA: TGCGCCAGCAGCTTGGTTCTAGCCCGGAACACCGGGGAGCTGTTTTTT; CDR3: CASSLVLARNTGELFF
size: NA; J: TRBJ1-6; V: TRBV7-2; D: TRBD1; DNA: TGTGCCAGCAGCTTAGCCGGGACAGGGGGGCCACCCCTCCACTTT; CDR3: CASSLAGTGGPPLHF
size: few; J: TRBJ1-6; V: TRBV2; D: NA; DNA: TGTGCCACCGATTCCCCGGGAAGATTAGCACCCCTCCACTTT; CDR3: CATDSPGRLAPLHF
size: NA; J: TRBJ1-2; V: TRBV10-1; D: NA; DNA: TGCGCCAGCGCCTCGGGTGACTATGGCTACACCTTC; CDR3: CASASGDYGYTF
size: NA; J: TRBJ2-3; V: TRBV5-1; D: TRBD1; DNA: TGCGCCAGCACGCCCCGCCCCACCGACAGGGGGCTAAGGACAGATACGCAGTATTTT; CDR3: CASTPRPTDRGLRTDTQYF